Each of the 9 T cell receptor beta chains below was sequenced from the same sample in a study of beta chain features in type 1 diabetes. Expressed TCRB transcripts were sequenced after all isolated RNA was converted to cDNA. Produced via immunoSEQ multiplex PCR; TCRdb's table is partial and in-frame only. The data show a few hundred thousand clones, approximately 15% seen once. The sequenced material came from naive CD4+ T cells from blood. The origin of the receptors is a man aged 25-45 years in good health.

Only a few counts were recorded for this clone. The chain combines TRBV6-1 with TRBJ2-5; D is uncertain. Trimming stripped 11 bases from V and 2 bases from J, with 21 bases between. Germline CDR1 is MNHNS and CDR2 is SASEGT. This CDR3 spans 15 amino acids. Here the CDR3 reads CACRTRQLRQETQYF. In nucleotides, the CDR3 is TGTGCCTGCCGTACTCGTCAGCTAAGACAAGAGACCCAGTACTTC.

This clone was seen only a few times. J is TRBJ2-3 and V is TRBV30, with a tentative D call TRBD1 (5 bases). The germline gives CDR1 GTSNPN, CDR2 SVGIG (reference sequence). V gave up 1 base and J gave up 10 bases, with 18 bases separating them. This CDR3 is 14 amino acids long. This chain's CDR3 is CAWSGGRLGRAQYF. The CDR3 DNA reads as TGTGCCTGGAGTGGGGGCCGGTTGGGTCGGGCGCAGTATTTT.

The chain employs TRBV7-9 and TRBJ2-2, with TRBD1 matching over 10 bases. CDR1 and CDR2 from the germline V gene are SEHNR and FQNEAQ (reference sequence). The CDR3 is 16 amino acids. J gave up 6 bases and V 5 bases, and 9 bases lay outside the gene matches. In DNA form, the CDR3 reads TGTGCCAGCAGCGAGGGACAGGGGATTCGGCCCGGGGAGCTGTTTTTT. This translates into CASSEGQGIRPGELFF. Supplemented by reference TRBV7-9 and TRBJ2-2, the full variable domain reads DTGVSQNPRHKITKRGQNVTFRCDPISEHNRLYWYRQTLGQGPEFLTYFQNEAQLEKSRLLSDRFSAERPKGSFSTLEIQRTEQGDSAMYLCASSEGQGIRPGELFFGEGSRLTVL.

The V and J genes are TRBV5-1 and TRBJ2-5; no clear D gene. This CDR3 is built from 13 residues. Germline values: CDR1 SGHRS, CDR2 YFSETQ. V lost 2 bases to trimming and J lost 3 bases, with 8 bases between them. The CDR3, as DNA: TGCGCCAGCAGCTTATACAATAAAGAGACCCAGTACTTC. Translation gives CASSLYNKETQYF. The full variable domain, completed using reference TRBV5-1 and TRBJ2-5, is KAGVTQTPRYLIKTRGQQVTLSCSPISGHRSVSWYQQTPGQGLQFLFEYFSETQRNKGNFPGRFSGRQFSNSRSEMNVSTLELGDSALYLCASSLYNKETQYFGPGTRLLVL.

This rearrangement joins TRBV2 to TRBJ1-6; D ambiguous. The germline V gene encodes CDR1 SNHLY and CDR2 FYNNEI. V was pared by 4 bases and J by 7 bases, with 5 bases between. The CDR3 runs to 12 residues. CDR3 in amino acids: CASSGGNSPLHF. The CDR3 DNA follows: TGTGCCAGCAGTGGTGGGAATTCACCCCTCCACTTT.

In this sample, this clone turned up a few times. The chain combines TRBV7-2 with TRBJ1-3; D unresolved. Germline V gene sequence: CDR1 SGHTA, CDR2 FQGNSA. This CDR3 is built from 11 residues. V gave up 5 bases and J gave up 9 bases, with 8 bases separating them. In DNA, the CDR3 is TGTGCCAGCAGCCGTCGAAGCACCATATATTTT. Translation: CASSRRSTIYF.

This clone was seen a few times. CDR3 loop: CASSLLDREFQPLHF. The CDR3 DNA reads TGTGCCAGCAGCTTACTGGACAGGGAATTTCAACCCCTCCACTTT. This chain uses TRBV7-2 with TRBJ1-6; TRBD1 matches at 8 bases. The V gene end was trimmed by 2 bases and the J gene end by 12 bases; junction bases not matched to a gene: 9. This CDR3 has 15 amino acids. Germline V CDR1 and CDR2: SGHTA, FQGNSA.

The table lists this clone with a few counts. This sequence joins TRBV30 and TRBJ2-4; tentative D call: TRBD1 (6 bases). The CDR3 length is 12 residues. The V gene's germline CDR1 is GTSNPN and CDR2 SVGIG (reference sequence). The V end was cut by 4 bases, the J end by 3 bases, with 7 bases between. In DNA form, the CDR3 reads TGTGCCTGGACAGGGGACAAAAACATTCAGTACTTC. It codes for CAWTGDKNIQYF.

This chain joins TRBV9 and TRBJ2-2; 10 bases line up with TRBD1. The CDR3 length is 16 residues. CDR1 and CDR2 from the germline V gene are SGDLS and YYNGEE. With V trimmed by 0 bases and J by 4 bases, 3 bases remained unmatched. The CDR3 sequence is CASSVDRTGGTGELFF. CDR3 coding DNA: TGTGCCAGCAGCGTAGACCGGACAGGGGGCACCGGGGAGCTGTTTTTT.